The 16 T cell receptor beta chains below all came from one sample that was sequenced in a study of blood T cell repertoires in COVID-19. Here immunoSEQ multiplex PCR was the method, and the copy in TCRdb shows in-frame clones only, minus some. Of approximately 120,000 clones detected, more than 70% appear once; the ten largest clones hold over 5%. Sequenced: peripheral blood. Receptors originate from a man older than 75 with active or convalescent COVID-19.

V is TRBV5-6 and J is TRBJ2-7; tentatively, D is TRBD2 (6 bases). In germline, CDR1 is SGHDT, CDR2 YYEEEE. CDR3 length: 12 amino acids. Trimming pared 7 bases from V and 9 bases from J, leaving 17 bases between. CDR3 sequence reads: CASSGGGPGQYF. The DNA of the CDR3 is TGTGCCAGCTCTGGGGGAGGCCCCGGGCAGTACTTC.

The DNA of the CDR3 is TGTGCCAGCAGTTACTTCGGCAGGGGTACAGATACGCAGTATTTT. As protein: CASSYFGRGTDTQYF. This rearrangement joins TRBV6-2 or TRBV6-3 to TRBJ2-3; possibly TRBD1 for D (6 bases). CDR1 and CDR2 (germline): MNHEY, SVGEGT. The CDR3 contains 15 residues. V gave up 1 base and J gave up 3 bases, with 11 bases separating them.

The rearrangement joins TRBV24-1 to TRBJ2-1, with 8 bases that match TRBD1. J lost 10 bases, V lost 5 bases, and 6 bases had no gene match. From germline, CDR1 is KGHDR and CDR2 SFDVKD. The CDR3 has 13 amino acids. This chain's CDR3 is CATSGQGFGEQFF. CDR3 coding DNA: TGTGCCACCAGTGGACAGGGGTTTGGAGAGCAGTTCTTC.

V usage is TRBV5-5 and J usage is TRBJ1-1; maybe TRBD1 (5 bases). CDR3 size: 12 residues. Germline V CDR1 and CDR2: SGHKS, YYEKEE (reference sequence). The V end was cut by 4 bases, the J end by 4 bases, with 8 bases between. The DNA of the CDR3 is TGTGCCAGCAGCGAGGGACTCACTGAAGCTTTCTTT. Its translation is CASSEGLTEAFF.

The gene calls are TRBV7-2 and TRBJ1-2; unclear D gene. With 3 bases removed from V and 5 bases from J, the gap between germline ends came to 10 bases. The CDR3 is 13 residues long. CDR1 SGHTA and CDR2 FQGNSA come from the germline V gene. DNA of the CDR3: TGTGCCAGCAGCTTTACAGACCCTTATGGCTACACCTTC. Protein: CASSFTDPYGYTF.

For this clone: Germline is not matched at one junction end, which may reflect a read error. The chain employs TRBV12-3 or TRBV12-4 and TRBJ1-2; D not resolved. The CDR3 loop spans 9 amino acids. The CDR3 protein is CASSTPPAF. CDR3 bases: TGTGCCAGCAGTACACCCCCCGCCTTC.

V and J are TRBV2 and TRBJ1-1, with a tentative D call TRBD1 (6 bases). Trimming took 7 bases from V and 4 from J, leaving 16 bases between them. Looked up from germline, CDR1 is SNHLY and CDR2 is FYNNEI. The CDR3 totals 14 residues. As DNA, the CDR3 is TGTGCCAGCAACCGAGGGGGTGGGGGCACTGAAGCTTTCTTT. This encodes CASNRGGGGTEAFF.

The chain employs TRBV7-2 and TRBJ2-5; TRBD2 matches 10 bases. V lost 6 bases to trimming and J lost 5 bases; unmatched junction nucleotides: 9. CDR1 and CDR2 (germline): SGHTA, FQGNSA. This CDR3 spans 15 amino acids. The CDR3, as DNA: TGTGCCAGCAGGCTCGTAGCGGGGGGCGGTGAGACCCAGTACTTC. Its protein product is CASRLVAGGGETQYF.

The J gene is TRBJ1-5, the V gene TRBV18, with D perhaps matching TRBD1 (5 bases). The length of the CDR3 is 13 residues. CDR1 is KGHSH and CDR2 is LQKENI in the germline V gene. Trimming stripped 5 bases from V and 2 bases from J, with 7 bases between. DNA of the CDR3: TGTGCCAGCTCAATACAGGGCAATCAGCCCCAGCATTTT. Amino acid sequence: CASSIQGNQPQHF.

The table lists this clone with a count of one. V gene TRBV24-1 combines with J gene TRBJ1-2, with TRBD1 matching over 7 bases. There are 14 residues in the CDR3. Germline values: CDR1 KGHDR, CDR2 SFDVKD. V gave up 3 bases and J gave up 6 bases; unmatched junction bases: 6. CDR3 in amino acids: CATSDIDRVHGYTF. The CDR3 coding sequence is TGTGCCACCAGTGATATTGACAGGGTTCATGGCTACACCTTC.

The genes are TRBV14 and TRBJ2-1; TRBD2 matches 7 bases. Germline V gene data show CDR1 as SGHDN and CDR2 as FVKESK. V lost 0 bases to trimming and J lost 2 bases; unmatched junction nucleotides: 1. The CDR3 covers 15 residues. CDR3 nucleotide sequence: TGTGCCAGCAGCCAAGAGGGGGGGGCCTACAATGAGCAGTTCTTC. Encoded protein: CASSQEGGAYNEQFF.

The chain joins TRBV19 to TRBJ2-4; 9 positions agree with TRBD1. There are 19 residues in the CDR3. After removal of 1 base from V and 2 bases from J, the junction contained 12 bases not matched to a gene. CDR1 and CDR2 from the germline V gene are LNHDA and SQIVND (reference sequence). The CDR3 is CASSIAGPGQGMSKNIQYF. The CDR3 DNA is TGTGCCAGTAGTATAGCCGGACCCGGACAGGGGATGTCCAAAAACATTCAGTACTTC.

V is TRBV12-3 or TRBV12-4 and J is TRBJ2-7; D is perhaps TRBD2 (6 bases). The CDR3 length is 13 residues. V shed 5 bases and J shed 3 bases, with 11 bases lying between them. This CDR3 reads CASSPGEFYEQYF. DNA for the CDR3: TGTGCCAGCAGTCCGGGGGAATTCTACGAGCAGTACTTC.

The V call is TRBV28, the J call TRBJ2-7; the D gene is possibly TRBD1 (6 bases). Trimming removed 5 bases from V and 9 bases from J, with 20 bases in between. Germline lookup yields CDR1 MDHEN and CDR2 SYDVKM. The CDR3 runs 14 residues. The CDR3 region is CASSPTDSRSWQYF. DNA for the CDR3: TGTGCCAGCAGTCCCACGGACAGTCGTTCCTGGCAGTACTTC.

V and J are TRBV6-2 or TRBV6-3 and TRBJ2-3, with a tentative D call TRBD2 (6 bases). The CDR3 sequence is 16 residues long. Trimming stripped 6 bases from V and 5 bases from J, with 21 bases between. Germline CDR1 reads MNHEY; CDR2 reads SVGEGT. CDR3 loop: CASSPPPGVAKDTQYF. In DNA form, the CDR3 reads TGTGCCAGCAGCCCCCCCCCGGGGGTTGCGAAAGATACGCAGTATTTT.

The gene calls are TRBV5-4 and TRBJ1-1; TRBD1 might be the D (5 bases). The germline V gene has CDR1 SGHNT and CDR2 YYREEE (reference sequence). This CDR3 region has 15 residues. V was pared by 4 bases and J by 0 bases, with 13 bases between. This chain's CDR3 is CASSPLAGMNTEAFF. The CDR3 DNA reads as TGTGCCAGCAGCCCCCTGGCAGGGATGAACACTGAAGCTTTCTTT.